A selection of T cell receptor beta chains follows, all from one sample in a study of CD8 T cells in Susac syndrome. MiXCR was run by TCRdb on the immunoSEQ multiplex PCR reads, yielding one entry per CDR3 protein. The sample shows about 140,000 distinct CDR3 sequences, 85% to 95% of them seen only once. The sample consisted of CD4+ T cells from PBMCs. These receptors all stem from a human donor with multiple sclerosis. CDR3s include the opening cysteine and the closing phenylalanine or tryptophan. The D gene is left open where the match is weak. Clone size is shown for a subset of rows, as once, few, many or a class of expanded clone.

CDR3aa,CDR3nt,v_gene,abundance,j_gene,d_gene
CASSLQLAAREYF,TGTGCCAGCAGTCTACAACTAGCGGCAAGGGAGTATTTT,TRBV27,.,TRBJ2-3,TRBD2
CASTSRQPNTEAFF,TGTGCCAGCACCTCGAGACAACCGAACACTGAAGCTTTCTTT,TRBV27,.,TRBJ1-1,.
CASSWQGGEKLFF,TGTGCCAGTAGCTGGCAGGGAGGGGAAAAACTGTTTTTT,TRBV19,.,TRBJ1-4,.
CASSMTIYRDSKYNEQFF,TGTGCCAGTAGTATGACGATTTACCGGGACAGCAAATACAATGAGCAGTTCTTC,TRBV19,.,TRBJ2-1,TRBD1
CASSSPRRDRGYNSPLHF,TGTGCCAGCAGCTCACCCCGTCGGGACAGGGGATATAATTCACCCCTCCACTTT,TRBV11-1,.,TRBJ1-6,TRBD1
CASSSIRSDTEAFF,TGTGCCAGCAGCTCGATCAGGAGTGACACTGAAGCTTTCTTT,TRBV7-8,.,TRBJ1-1,.
CASSPSGLADDSYEQYF,TGTGCCAGCAGCCCCTCGGGACTAGCGGACGACTCCTACGAGCAGTACTTC,TRBV13,.,TRBJ2-7,TRBD2
CASSAGDTDTQYF,TGTGCCAGCAGCGCAGGGGACACAGATACGCAGTATTTT,TRBV11-2,.,TRBJ2-3,.
CAWSTPSGHQETQYF,TGTGCCTGGAGCACCCCTAGTGGGCACCAAGAGACCCAGTACTTC,TRBV30,once,TRBJ2-5,.
CASSYSAGGPRDTQYF,TGTGCCAGCAGTTATAGTGCGGGAGGGCCCAGAGATACGCAGTATTTT,TRBV6-6,.,TRBJ2-3,TRBD2
CATSVRTGAADIQYF,TGTGCCACCAGCGTTAGAACAGGGGCGGCGGACATTCAGTACTTC,TRBV15,.,TRBJ2-4,TRBD1
CASTRGGDQPQHF,TGTGCCAGCACCAGGGGGGGCGATCAGCCCCAGCATTTT,TRBV12-3/TRBV12-4,.,TRBJ1-5,TRBD1
CASSVALPTSGGFTDTQYF,TGTGCCAGCAGCGTAGCTTTACCGACTAGCGGGGGGTTCACAGATACGCAGTATTTT,TRBV9,.,TRBJ2-3,TRBD2
CSARDPGPGGYTF,TGCAGTGCTAGAGATCCGGGCCCGGGCGGCTACACCTTC,TRBV20-1,.,TRBJ1-2,.
CASSRAGTSPNEQFF,TGTGCCAGCAGCCGCGCCGGGACTAGTCCCAATGAGCAGTTCTTC,TRBV3-1,.,TRBJ2-1,TRBD2
CASSVAPSDQETQYF,TGTGCCAGCAGCGTAGCCCCTAGCGACCAAGAGACCCAGTACTTC,TRBV9,.,TRBJ2-5,.
CSARGGLSGANVLTF,TGCAGTGCTAGAGGGGGGTTGAGTGGGGCCAACGTCCTGACTTTC,TRBV20-1,.,TRBJ2-6,.
CATSDSPRSGANVLTF,TGTGCCACCAGTGATTCCCCTCGCTCTGGGGCCAACGTCCTGACTTTC,TRBV24-1,.,TRBJ2-6,.
CASTAPGRNTEAFF,TGTGCCAGCACCGCTCCGGGGAGGAACACTGAAGCTTTCTTT,TRBV12-3/TRBV12-4,.,TRBJ1-1,.
CASSVRDSQAFF,TGTGCCAGCAGTGTTAGGGACAGCCAGGCTTTCTTT,TRBV2,.,TRBJ1-1,TRBD1
CASSFQGFDLNEQYF,TGTGCCAGCAGCTTCCAGGGGTTTGATCTAAACGAGCAGTACTTC,TRBV3-1,.,TRBJ2-7,.